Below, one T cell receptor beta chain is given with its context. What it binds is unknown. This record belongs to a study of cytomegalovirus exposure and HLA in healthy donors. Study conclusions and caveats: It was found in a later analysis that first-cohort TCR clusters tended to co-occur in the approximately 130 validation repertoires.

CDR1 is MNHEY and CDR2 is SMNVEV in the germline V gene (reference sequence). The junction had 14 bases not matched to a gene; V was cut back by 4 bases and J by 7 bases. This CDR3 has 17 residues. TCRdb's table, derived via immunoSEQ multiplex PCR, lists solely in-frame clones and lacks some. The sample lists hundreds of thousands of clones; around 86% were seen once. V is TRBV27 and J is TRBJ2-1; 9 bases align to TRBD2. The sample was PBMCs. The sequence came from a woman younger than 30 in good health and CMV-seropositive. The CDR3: CASSSPGGGRAVNEQFF. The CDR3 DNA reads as TGTGCCAGCAGTTCCCCTGGGGGCGGGAGGGCCGTTAATGAGCAGTTCTTC.